This T cell receptor (beta chain) derives from a study of identical twins. This clonotype was seen a handful of times. Its specificity is unknown. TCRdb called the 5' RACE reads again in MiXCR, with one record for every CDR3 protein. The repertoire consists of over 600,000 distinct CDR3 sequences, with 20% to 25% occurring once and the leading ten covering roughly 4.3%. Study-wide results and caveats: There was an excess of low generation probability in the out-of-frame alpha sequences that twins shared.

These data were also filed under a second study, of T cells expressing NK-cell markers. Per that paper: Sorted CD3+CD56+NKG2C+, CD3+CD56+NKG2C- and CD3+CD56-NKG2C+ T cells provided the TCR beta repertoires. HCMV serostatus: seven of eight sequenced donors positive, one negative. In a handful of donors, dominant NKG2C+ clonotypes were roughly 1.0-8% of CD8+ T cells.

This receptor was obtained from a woman aged 18-29 years in good health. Sequenced sample: PBMCs.

CDR3 bases: TGTGCCTGGAGTGTACCCGCGGGGCACTACGAGCAGTACTTC. Protein product: CAWSVPAGHYEQYF. This chain connects TRBV30 to TRBJ2-7; possibly TRBD2 for D (6 bases). The V end was cut by 0 bases, the J end by 3 bases, with 12 bases between. Germline CDR1 is GTSNPN and CDR2 is SVGIG (reference sequence). CDR3 length: 14 residues.